Following are 16 T cell receptor beta chains from one sample sequenced in a study of blood T cell repertoires in COVID-19. Method: immunoSEQ multiplex PCR; TCRdb's copy keeps in-frame clones and lacks some. The table includes roughly 300,000 clones, 80% to 90% detected once. The sample taken for sequencing was PBMCs or T cells enriched from blood (not recorded which). Every receptor here comes from a woman in her forties with acute COVID-19.

This chain joins TRBV6-5 and TRBJ1-2; 7 bases map to TRBD1. The J segment lost 6 bases and the V segment lost 0 bases, leaving 4 bases of the junction unmatched. The CDR3 is made up of 14 amino acids. The germline V gene encodes CDR1 MNHEY and CDR2 SVGAGI. The CDR3, as DNA: TGTGCCAGCAGTTACTCACAGGGGTGGAATGGCTACACCTTC. Its translation is CASSYSQGWNGYTF.

The chain has TRBV4-2 and TRBJ2-5; 9 bases align to TRBD1. V shed 0 bases, J shed 7 bases, and the junction held 6 bases outside the gene matches. Germline CDR1 is LGHNA and CDR2 is YNFKEQ. The CDR3 spans 15 residues. The CDR3 region is CASSQDRQGDGTQYF. The CDR3, as DNA: TGTGCCAGCAGCCAAGATAGACAGGGGGACGGGACCCAGTACTTC.

The genes are TRBV12-3 or TRBV12-4 and TRBJ1-1, with D tentatively TRBD1 (5 bases). CDR3 size: 13 residues. V lost 1 base to trimming and J lost 11 bases, with 14 bases between them. The CDR3 region has the DNA TGTGCCAGCAGTTTAGGGCAGGGCTTGGATGCTTTCTTT. Translation gives CASSLGQGLDAFF.

This chain connects TRBV27 to TRBJ1-5, with 10 bases aligning to TRBD1. Germline trimming cut 2 bases from V and 6 bases from J; bases unmatched to any gene: 4. The CDR3 runs 15 residues. Germline CDR1 and CDR2: MNHEY and SMNVEV (reference sequence). The CDR3 spells CASSLGGQGFQPQHF. The CDR3 region has the DNA TGTGCCAGCAGTTTAGGGGGACAGGGGTTTCAGCCCCAGCATTTT.

This chain connects TRBV5-4 to TRBJ2-3; tentatively, D is TRBD2 (7 bases). V was clipped by 1 base and J by 6 bases, with 18 bases between them. The germline V gene has CDR1 SGHNT and CDR2 YYREEE (reference sequence). The CDR3 spans 16 residues. The CDR3 coding sequence is TGTGCCAGCAGCTTGTGGACGGGGGGCAGGGTGGATACGCAGTATTTT. Amino acid sequence: CASSLWTGGRVDTQYF.

The sample holds a few counts of this clone. V and J are TRBV20-1 and TRBJ2-5, with a tentative D call TRBD2 (5 bases). CDR3 size: 13 residues. V lost 3 bases, J lost 3 bases, and 11 bases lay in between. Germline values: CDR1 DFQATT, CDR2 SNEGSKA (reference sequence). The CDR3 DNA is TGCAGTGCTAGTTGGACTGCTAAAGAGACCCAGTACTTC. Translation: CSASWTAKETQYF.

The V call is TRBV7-9, the J call TRBJ1-2; tentatively, D is TRBD1 (5 bases). Germline V gives CDR1 SEHNR, CDR2 FQNEAQ (reference sequence). V was pared by 1 base and J by 0 bases, with 9 bases between. The CDR3 contains 15 residues. The CDR3 reads CASSLEDKANYGYTF. The CDR3 coding sequence is TGTGCCAGCAGCTTAGAGGACAAGGCTAACTATGGCTACACCTTC.

The chain employs TRBV7-9 and TRBJ2-1; TRBD2 agrees at 11 bases. Germline V lookup: CDR1 SEHNR, CDR2 FQNEAQ (reference sequence). This CDR3 comprises 16 residues. J was trimmed by 7 bases and V by 5 bases; bases with no gene match: 10. The CDR3 here is CASSPRGLAEINEQFF. The CDR3 DNA reads TGTGCCAGCAGCCCACGGGGACTAGCGGAGATAAATGAGCAGTTCTTC.

The rearrangement links TRBV4-3 to TRBJ2-7; TRBD2 aligns across 7 bases. Germline assignment: CDR1 LGHNA and CDR2 YSLEER. The junction had 12 bases not matched to a gene; V was cut back by 4 bases and J by 3 bases. This CDR3 is built from 16 residues. Here the CDR3 reads CASSLQVSGKVYEQYF. The DNA for the CDR3 is TGCGCCAGCAGCCTTCAGGTCAGCGGGAAGGTCTACGAGCAGTACTTC.

The chain is built from TRBV4-2 and TRBJ2-3; 8 bases fit TRBD2. Losses at the gene ends were 3 bases for V and 2 bases for J; bases not matched to a gene: 7. The CDR3 contains 16 residues. Germline values: CDR1 LGHNA, CDR2 YNFKEQ. CDR3 DNA sequence: TGTGCCAGCAGCCACCGACTAGCGACTCTCACAGATACGCAGTATTTT. The encoded protein is CASSHRLATLTDTQYF.

About this clone itself: Other nucleotide sequences in the sample specify the same CDR3. CDR3 residues: CASSSPGAGNTIYF. The CDR3 bases are TGTGCCAGCAGCTCCCCAGGGGCTGGAAACACCATATATTTT. The chain couples TRBV28 to TRBJ1-3; D possibly corresponds to TRBD1 (6 bases). This CDR3 has 14 residues. Trimming removed 6 bases at V and 2 bases at J, with 11 bases between. CDR1 and CDR2 from the germline V gene are MDHEN and SYDVKM.

The gene calls are TRBV5-1 and TRBJ1-2; D is unresolved. Looked up from germline, CDR1 is SGHRS and CDR2 is YFSETQ. Trimming left V 4 bases short and J 1 base short, with 14 bases between. The CDR3 has 15 amino acids. CDR3: CASSPLSGNNYGYTF. The CDR3 bases are TGCGCCAGCAGCCCTCTGAGCGGTAATAACTATGGCTACACCTTC.

The sample holds a few counts of this clone. The chain links TRBV6-5 to TRBJ1-3, with D possibly TRBD1 on 6 matching bases. CDR3 size: 15 residues. Germline V CDR1 and CDR2: MNHEY, SVGAGI. Trimming removed 5 bases from V and 4 bases from J, with 15 bases in between. In DNA form, the CDR3 reads TGTGCCAGCAGTCCTGACAGGAGCCCAGGAAACACCATATATTTT. It translates to CASSPDRSPGNTIYF.

This sequence joins TRBV7-9 and TRBJ2-5; a possible D gene is TRBD1 (6 bases). V was pared by 2 bases and J by 5 bases, with 6 bases between. Germline V gene lookup returns CDR1 SEHNR and CDR2 FQNEAQ (reference sequence). The CDR3 contains 12 residues. DNA of the CDR3: TGTGCCAGCAGCTTACAGGGGGAGACCCAGTACTTC. Translating gives CASSLQGETQYF.

CDR3 DNA sequence: TGTGCCAGTACCTCAGGGGGACTAGGGCGCACAGATACGCAGTATTTT. This encodes CASTSGGLGRTDTQYF. The gene calls are TRBV19 and TRBJ2-3, with D possibly being TRBD2 (8 bases). The CDR3 totals 16 residues. The germline V gene has CDR1 LNHDA and CDR2 SQIVND (reference sequence). Trimming took 7 bases from V and 1 from J, leaving 18 bases between them.

This clone was detected only once. V and J are TRBV28 and TRBJ2-5; 7 nucleotides line up with TRBD1. From germline, CDR1 is MDHEN and CDR2 SYDVKM. CDR3 size: 16 residues. V was clipped by 5 bases and J by 2 bases; unmatched bases: 11. The CDR3 nucleotides read TGTGCCAGCAGTCCACGACAGGGCTCGGGGCAAGAGACCCAGTACTTC. It specifies CASSPRQGSGQETQYF. The entire variable domain, with the rest obtained from reference TRBV28 and TRBJ2-5, is as follows: DVKVTQSSRYLVKRTGEKVFLECVQDMDHENMFWYRQDPGLGLRLIYFSYDVKMKEKGDIPEGYSVSREKKERFSLILESASTNQTSMYLCASSPRQGSGQETQYFGPGTRLLVL.